A selection of T cell receptor beta chains follows, all from one sample in a study of blood T cell repertoires in COVID-19. Using immunoSEQ multiplex PCR, the repertoire was profiled, and TCRdb retains in-frame clones only, with some absent. The sample consists of 100,000 to 150,000 clones, under 90% of them appearing once. The sequencing input was PBMCs or T cells enriched from blood (not recorded which). These TCRs come from a man aged 35 to 55 with acute COVID-19. The CDR3 runs from the conserved cysteine through the conserved F or W. A D gene is named only where the DNA matches it firmly. Expanded clones get a size class; other rows say once, few or many, or leave the size out.

CDR3nt	CDR3aa	v_gene	j_gene	d_gene	abundance
TGTGCCAGCAGCAAAGCAGGGGGCTCCCCCTACGAGCAGTACTTC	CASSKAGGSPYEQYF	TRBV21-1	TRBJ2-7	.	few
TGCAGCGTTGGGGACAGCGTAAACCAGCCCCAGCATTTT	CSVGDSVNQPQHF	TRBV29-1	TRBJ1-5	TRBD1	.
TGTGCTAGTGGTTTGGTCGGACTAGCGGGAGGCAAGCAAGAGACCCAGTACTTC	CASGLVGLAGGKQETQYF	TRBV12-5	TRBJ2-5	TRBD2	.
TGTGCCAGCCATGGGCAGGGGTCCCCCCAGCATTTT	CASHGQGSPQHF	TRBV12-3/TRBV12-4	TRBJ1-5	.	.
TGTGCCACCAGTGATTTGGGGAGGGGATCTAGCACAGATACGCAGTATTTT	CATSDLGRGSSTDTQYF	TRBV24-1	TRBJ2-3	TRBD2	.
TGTGCCAGCAGCTTATCCAGCTCTGGAAACACCATATATTTT	CASSLSSSGNTIYF	TRBV7-3	TRBJ1-3	.	.
TGTGCCAGCAGCGTAGGTCGGGAGCTCTACACTGAAGCTTTCTTT	CASSVGRELYTEAFF	TRBV9	TRBJ1-1	.	.
TGTGCCAGCAGCCAAGTTGGGGGAGGCGGGAACATTCAGTACTTC	CASSQVGGGGNIQYF	TRBV3-1/TRBV3-2	TRBJ2-4	.	.
TGTGCCAGCAGCTCTACTCCGGAGCCGAATGAAAAACTGTTTTTT	CASSSTPEPNEKLFF	TRBV7-6	TRBJ1-4	.	.
TGTGCCAGCAGGCCCGGACAGCTTAACTATGGCTACACCTTC	CASRPGQLNYGYTF	TRBV7-2	TRBJ1-2	.	.
TGTGCCAGCAGCCTGATAGGAGGCAGGGAGGGCACTGAAGCTTTCTTT	CASSLIGGREGTEAFF	TRBV7-3	TRBJ1-1	.	.
TGTGCCAGCAGCTTAGTGCGGCTAGCGGGAGTACGAGATACGCAGTATTTT	CASSLVRLAGVRDTQYF	TRBV7-2	TRBJ2-3	TRBD2	.
TGTGCCAGCAGCCAAGACGGAGGGGCCACCGGGGAGCTGTTTTTT	CASSQDGGATGELFF	TRBV3-1/TRBV3-2	TRBJ2-2	.	once
TGTGCCAGCAGCTCACCCGGGAGCGGGGGGGCCACAGATACGCAGTATTTT	CASSSPGSGGATDTQYF	TRBV11-2	TRBJ2-3	TRBD2	.
TGTGCCAGCAGCTTAGAGGGGACAGGCTTGTACGGCTACACCTTC	CASSLEGTGLYGYTF	TRBV11-2	TRBJ1-2	TRBD1	.
TGTGCCAGCAGCTATCTAGCGGGGGGGCTCTACGAGCAGTACTTC	CASSYLAGGLYEQYF	TRBV7-2	TRBJ2-7	TRBD2	.
TGTGCCAGCAGCTTGACTGGGGAGCAGTACTTC	CASSLTGEQYF	TRBV7-2	TRBJ2-7	.	.
TGTGCCAGCAGTCGACAGGGGGCTCACGTTGAAAAACTGTTTTTT	CASSRQGAHVEKLFF	TRBV6-5	TRBJ1-4	TRBD1	.
TGTGCCAGCAGCTTCCCGGGACTAGCGGGGCCTAACTCCTACAATGAGCAGTTCTTC	CASSFPGLAGPNSYNEQFF	TRBV7-2	TRBJ2-1	TRBD2	.
TGTGCCACCAGCAGTATACAGGGGGGGAACACTGAAGCTTTCTTT	CATSSIQGGNTEAFF	TRBV15	TRBJ1-1	TRBD1	.
TGTGCCAGCAGCCAAGGCGGCACCGCTTCTTACAATGAGCAGTTCTTC	CASSQGGTASYNEQFF	TRBV3-1/TRBV3-2	TRBJ2-1	.	.
TGCGCCAGCGTTGACGACAGACTTTTAAATGAGCAGTTCTTC	CASVDDRLLNEQFF	TRBV10-2	TRBJ2-1	.	.
TGTGCCACCAGCAGAGATCGACAGTACGAGCAGTACTTC	CATSRDRQYEQYF	TRBV15	TRBJ2-7	.	.
TGTGCCAGCAGCTCGCAAGAGACCCAGTACTTC	CASSSQETQYF	TRBV7-6	TRBJ2-5	.	few
TGTGCCAGCAGCAGAGGGACAGGGAAGAATGAGGATGAGCAGTTCTTC	CASSRGTGKNEDEQFF	TRBV7-2	TRBJ2-1	TRBD1	once
TGTGCCAGCAGTTTGACAGGGGAAAACACTGAAGCTTTCTTT	CASSLTGENTEAFF	TRBV28	TRBJ1-1	TRBD1	.
TGCGCCAGCAGCTTCCTCCCCGCGGGCGGAGCAGATACGCAGTATTTT	CASSFLPAGGADTQYF	TRBV5-1	TRBJ2-3	.	.
TGTGCCAGCAGCGTACAGGGAGGGACCGGGGAGCTGTTTTTT	CASSVQGGTGELFF	TRBV3-1/TRBV3-2	TRBJ2-2	.	.
TGTGCCATCAGTGGCAGTAGCAATCAGCCCCAGCATTTT	CAISGSSNQPQHF	TRBV10-3	TRBJ1-5	.	.
TGCGCCAGCAGTGAGGCCGGGGAAGGGTACAATGAGCAGTTCTTC	CASSEAGEGYNEQFF	TRBV10-1	TRBJ2-1	.	once
TGTGCCAGTAGTCCACCCTGGACAGGGGGTAACTATGGCCACACCTTC	CASSPPWTGGNYGHTF	TRBV19	TRBJ1-2	TRBD1	.
TGTGCCAGCAGTTTGGTTTCGGTAACTGGGGCCAACGTCCTGACTTTC	CASSLVSVTGANVLTF	TRBV28	TRBJ2-6	.	.
TGTGCCAGCACCATAGCGGGGGCCTACGAGCAGTACTTC	CASTIAGAYEQYF	TRBV5-4	TRBJ2-7	TRBD2	.
TGCGCCAGCAGCCAAGATCCGGACAGTGGAACCTACGAGCAGTACTTC	CASSQDPDSGTYEQYF	TRBV4-1	TRBJ2-7	.	.
TGTGCCAGCAGTCCGAGGACAGGGCGAGAGGCTGAAGCTTTCTTT	CASSPRTGREAEAFF	TRBV5-8	TRBJ1-1	TRBD1	.
TGTGCCAGCAGCTTATATAACGGGGAGGAAAAACTGTTTTTT	CASSLYNGEEKLFF	TRBV7-9	TRBJ1-4	.	.
TGCGCCAGCAGCTTGGTATACGGGGGGACGGTGAATGAGCAGTTCTTC	CASSLVYGGTVNEQFF	TRBV5-1	TRBJ2-1	TRBD2	.
TGTGCCACCAGTGATTCCGGACTCTACACTGAAGCTTTCTTT	CATSDSGLYTEAFF	TRBV24-1	TRBJ1-1	.	.
TGCGCCAGCAGGACACAGGGTTCCAGCACTGAAGCTTTCTTT	CASRTQGSSTEAFF	TRBV10-2	TRBJ1-1	.	.
TGTGCCGGCTCTCCAGTGCGGGGGGGACCGAGCTCCTACAATGAGCAGTTCTTC	CAGSPVRGGPSSYNEQFF	TRBV5-4	TRBJ2-1	TRBD2	.
TGTGCCAGCAGCGTAGTTGGGGAGGGAGAGACCCAGTACTTC	CASSVVGEGETQYF	TRBV9	TRBJ2-5	TRBD2	.
TGTGCCAGCAGCTCTTTCTCGACTAGCGGCTTCTACGAGCAGTACTTC	CASSSFSTSGFYEQYF	TRBV12-1	TRBJ2-7	.	.
TGTGCCAGCAGCTTAGGAGGGCAGCCGATCCATCAGCCCCAGCATTTT	CASSLGGQPIHQPQHF	TRBV11-3	TRBJ1-5	.	.
TGTGCCAGCAGAGCACAGATTGCTGGCTACACCTTC	CASRAQIAGYTF	TRBV27	TRBJ1-2	.	.
TGTGCCAGCAGCCAAGCCGTGAGTGAGATCAATGAGCAGTTCTTC	CASSQAVSEINEQFF	TRBV3-1/TRBV3-2	TRBJ2-1	.	once
TGTGCCAGCACCGCAGGGGTTGGCACCGGGGAGCTGTTTTTT	CASTAGVGTGELFF	TRBV9	TRBJ2-2	.	.
TGCGCCAGCAGCTTGGACTGGGGCGGCAACACTGAAGCTTTCTTT	CASSLDWGGNTEAFF	TRBV5-1	TRBJ1-1	.	few
TGTGCCAGCAGCTGGACAGGATCCTACAATGAGCAGTTCTTC	CASSWTGSYNEQFF	TRBV7-3	TRBJ2-1	TRBD1	few